What follows describes a single T cell receptor beta chain. Source study methods: Estimation of nucleated cell counts was performed using reference gene primer amplification. The assay was immunoSEQ multiplex PCR, and TCRdb's table has in-frame clones only and misses some. The DNA was the basis for D and trimming; V, J and clone size are from that table. The sample comprises a few hundred thousand clones, 88% of which are singletons, and roughly 6.9% rests with the top ten. The data derive from a study of blood T cell repertoires in COVID-19. Across the whole study: Samples of COVID-19 (acute and convalescent) were obtained from the United States, Italy and Spain. The cDNA or gDNA used as material had been derived from T cells, B-cell-depleted T cells, or PBMCs.

This CDR3 has 16 amino acids. V shed 7 bases and J 0 bases; nucleotides not matched to a gene: 10. Germline-derived CDR1 and CDR2 are MNHNY and SVGAGI (reference sequence). This receptor was taken from a woman aged 25 to 39 who had recovered from COVID-19. This chain joins TRBV6-6 and TRBJ2-3; 7 bases agree with TRBD2. Sequencing was carried out using peripheral blood. CDR3: CASTKGREPSTDTQYF. The CDR3 DNA reads as TGTGCCAGCACCAAGGGGAGGGAACCTAGCACAGATACGCAGTATTTT.